The 18 T cell receptor beta chains listed next were all sequenced from one sample in a study of cytomegalovirus exposure and HLA in healthy donors (dated by TCRdb to about 2017). Library generation was performed with the immunoSEQ multiplex PCR assay. TCRdb provides this immuneACCESS table in a form limited to in-frame rearrangements. Some clones are lacking; in checked studies, under half of them reflect an unresolved V gene, and why the rest are absent is not known. A total of about 140,000 clones appear in this sample, just under 85% of them only once. In total, the top ten clones hold approximately 1.5% of the sample. Sequenced sample: PBMCs. Every receptor here comes from a woman aged 25-40 years in good health and CMV-seronegative.

This chain connects TRBV5-6 to TRBJ2-3; 8 nucleotides agree with TRBD1. V was pared by 0 bases and J by 6 bases, with 12 bases of the junction left unmatched. This CDR3 region has 17 residues. CDR1 is SGHDT, CDR2 YYEEEE, per germline. CDR3 sequence: CASSLDRRQGAMDTQYF. CDR3 nucleotide sequence: TGTGCCAGCAGCTTGGATCGAAGGCAGGGGGCAATGGATACGCAGTATTTT.

This rearrangement joins TRBV12-5 to TRBJ2-3; D might be TRBD2 (6 bases). From germline, CDR1 is LGHNT and CDR2 FRNRAP. V gave up 3 bases and J gave up 5 bases, with 12 bases separating them. The CDR3 is made up of 14 amino acids. CDR3 in amino acids: CASGFSGGGDTQYF. CDR3 DNA sequence: TGTGCTAGTGGTTTCTCCGGGGGAGGAGATACGCAGTATTTT.

Only a few counts were recorded for this clone. The chain carries TRBV2 and TRBJ1-1; D is unclear. V lost 4 bases and J lost 3, with 9 bases in between. The CDR3 length is 13 residues. Germline lookup yields CDR1 SNHLY and CDR2 FYNNEI. CDR3 amino acids: CASSVAGYTEAFF. The DNA of the CDR3 is TGTGCCAGCAGTGTGGCAGGTTACACTGAAGCTTTCTTT.

The chain carries TRBV15 and TRBJ1-2; D is undetermined. This CDR3 has 13 amino acids. The V gene lost 0 bases and the J gene lost 7 bases, with 9 bases spanning the gap. Per the germline V gene, CDR1 is LNHNV and CDR2 is YYDKDF (reference sequence). Here the CDR3 reads CATSRDIEVGYTF. Written as DNA, the CDR3 is TGTGCCACCAGCAGAGATATAGAGGTTGGCTACACCTTC.

The rearrangement links TRBV5-1 to TRBJ2-3; 9 bases map to TRBD2. CDR1 is SGHRS, CDR2 YFSETQ, per germline. The J segment lost 5 bases and the V segment lost 2 bases, leaving 3 bases of the junction unmatched. The CDR3 length is 14 residues. The CDR3 loop reads CASSFAGGIDTQYF. CDR3 coding DNA: TGCGCCAGCAGCTTCGCGGGGGGGATAGATACGCAGTATTTT. Together with reference TRBV5-1 and TRBJ2-3, the CDR3 gives the full variable domain: KAGVTQTPRYLIKTRGQQVTLSCSPISGHRSVSWYQQTPGQGLQFLFEYFSETQRNKGNFPGRFSGRQFSNSRSEMNVSTLELGDSALYLCASSFAGGIDTQYFGPGTRLTVL.

This clone was seen once. V usage is TRBV7-2 and J usage is TRBJ1-4; D is ambiguous. V lost 5 bases to trimming and J lost 8 bases, with 15 bases between them. The germline CDR1 and CDR2 sequences are SGHTA and FQGNSA. CDR3 length: 14 amino acids. CDR3 sequence: CASSRRGPGEKLFF. In DNA, the CDR3 is TGTGCCAGCAGCCGACGAGGACCGGGGGAAAAACTGTTTTTT.

J is TRBJ1-5 and V is TRBV6-6; 7 bases align to TRBD1. The germline gives CDR1 MNHNY, CDR2 SVGAGI (reference sequence). CDR3 length: 14 residues. J lost 6 bases, V lost 6 bases, and 8 bases had no gene match. In DNA form, the CDR3 reads TGTGCCAGCAGGGGAAGACAGGGAAGTCAGCCCCAGCATTTT. Translating gives CASRGRQGSQPQHF.

This clone showed up just once. The genes are TRBV11-3 and TRBJ1-4, with D possibly TRBD1 on 6 matching bases. With 1 base removed from V and 5 bases from J, the gap between germline ends came to 17 bases. From germline, CDR1 is SGHNT and CDR2 YENEEA. This CDR3 comprises 17 residues. As DNA, the CDR3 is TGTGCCAGCAGCTTAGGCTGGGACAACACGGTAAATGAAAAACTGTTTTTT. This encodes CASSLGWDNTVNEKLFF.

V gene TRBV7-6 combines with J gene TRBJ2-5; 8 nucleotides match TRBD1. Looked up from germline, CDR1 is SGHVS and CDR2 is FNYEAQ. J lost 5 bases, V lost 4 bases, and 6 bases had no gene match. The CDR3 contains 14 residues. The CDR3 region has the DNA TGTGCCAGCAGCTCCCGGACAGGGCGGGAGACCCAGTACTTC. It yields the protein CASSSRTGRETQYF. Using reference TRBV7-6 and TRBJ2-5 for the parts outside the CDR3, the full variable domain is GAGVSQSPRYKVTKRGQDVALRCDPISGHVSLYWYRQALGQGPEFLTYFNYEAQQDKSGLPNDRFSAERPEGSISTLTIQRTEQRDSAMYRCASSSRTGRETQYFGPGTRLLVL.

The rearrangement uses TRBV27 and TRBJ2-2; TRBD2 matches 8 bases. CDR1 is MNHEY, CDR2 SMNVEV, per germline (reference sequence). Germline trimming cut 6 bases from V and 4 bases from J; bases unmatched to any gene: 4. The CDR3 runs to 14 residues. CDR3 sequence: CASSGGAITGELFF. For the CDR3, the DNA is TGTGCCAGCAGCGGGGGGGCCATCACCGGGGAGCTGTTTTTT.

This rearrangement joins TRBV5-1 to TRBJ2-3, with 7 bases lining up with TRBD1. This CDR3 has 16 amino acids. Germline-derived CDR1 and CDR2 are SGHRS and YFSETQ. Trimming removed 0 bases from V and 5 bases from J; junction bases left unmatched: 9. CDR3 in DNA: TGCGCCAGCAGCTTGGGCCATGTAGGGGGCATAGATACGCAGTATTTT. Its protein is CASSLGHVGGIDTQYF.

In DNA, the CDR3 is TGCGCCAGCAGCACCACCGGGACAGGGGGAGGCGAGCAGTACTTC. This translates into CASSTTGTGGGEQYF. The chain links TRBV5-1 to TRBJ2-7; 11 bases are shared with TRBD1. This CDR3 is built from 15 residues. Germline V CDR1 and CDR2: SGHRS, YFSETQ. The ends lost 4 bases at V and 6 bases at J; junction bases unmatched: 9.

V and J are TRBV29-1 and TRBJ2-3; maybe TRBD2 (6 bases). V dropped 5 bases and J dropped 3 bases, with 18 bases sitting between them. The CDR3 has 15 amino acids. Germline V gene sequence: CDR1 SQVTM, CDR2 ANQGSEA. DNA of the CDR3: TGCAGCGTTCGGACTTTGCGGGGAAGTACAGATACGCAGTATTTT. Its protein product is CSVRTLRGSTDTQYF.

This chain links TRBV5-1 with TRBJ2-2; 8 positions match TRBD1. V lost 4 bases and J lost 4; bases outside the gene matches: 6. The CDR3 is 15 residues long. The germline gives CDR1 SGHRS, CDR2 YFSETQ. CDR3 DNA sequence: TGCGCCAGCAGCCAGCAGGGGGCGTCCACCGGGGAGCTGTTTTTT. It specifies CASSQQGASTGELFF.

The V gene is TRBV9, the J gene TRBJ2-7, with 8 bases matching TRBD1. The germline CDR1 and CDR2 sequences are SGDLS and YYNGEE. The CDR3 covers 14 residues. After removal of 1 base from V and 7 bases from J, the junction contained 7 bases not matched to a gene. CDR3 in amino acids: CASSVQGARGEQYF. CDR3 nucleotide sequence: TGTGCCAGCAGCGTACAGGGGGCGCGGGGAGAGCAGTACTTC.

The V call is TRBV28, the J call TRBJ1-4, with D possibly TRBD1 on 6 matching bases. Trimming took 6 bases from V and 5 from J, leaving 16 bases between them. The CDR3 totals 15 residues. The germline V gene encodes CDR1 MDHEN and CDR2 SYDVKM. The CDR3 nucleotides read TGTGCCAGCAGCAGGCCTACAGGGCAAAATGAAAAACTGTTTTTT. Encoded protein: CASSRPTGQNEKLFF.

The gene calls are TRBV28 and TRBJ2-5; D is possibly TRBD2 (6 bases). The V gene lost 4 bases and the J gene lost 0 bases, with 6 bases spanning the gap. The CDR3 consists of 13 residues. Looked up from germline, CDR1 is MDHEN and CDR2 is SYDVKM. The CDR3 reads CASSWDYQETQYF. DNA of the CDR3: TGTGCCAGCAGTTGGGACTACCAAGAGACCCAGTACTTC.

The chain links TRBV2 to TRBJ2-5; 7 nucleotides agree with TRBD1. The CDR3 contains 15 residues. Germline CDR1 reads SNHLY; CDR2 reads FYNNEI. The V gene end was trimmed by 8 bases and the J gene end by 5 bases; junction bases not matched to a gene: 14. CDR3 nucleotides: TGTGCCAGCGACCGTCAGACAGGGTCACAGGAGACCCAGTACTTC. This encodes CASDRQTGSQETQYF.